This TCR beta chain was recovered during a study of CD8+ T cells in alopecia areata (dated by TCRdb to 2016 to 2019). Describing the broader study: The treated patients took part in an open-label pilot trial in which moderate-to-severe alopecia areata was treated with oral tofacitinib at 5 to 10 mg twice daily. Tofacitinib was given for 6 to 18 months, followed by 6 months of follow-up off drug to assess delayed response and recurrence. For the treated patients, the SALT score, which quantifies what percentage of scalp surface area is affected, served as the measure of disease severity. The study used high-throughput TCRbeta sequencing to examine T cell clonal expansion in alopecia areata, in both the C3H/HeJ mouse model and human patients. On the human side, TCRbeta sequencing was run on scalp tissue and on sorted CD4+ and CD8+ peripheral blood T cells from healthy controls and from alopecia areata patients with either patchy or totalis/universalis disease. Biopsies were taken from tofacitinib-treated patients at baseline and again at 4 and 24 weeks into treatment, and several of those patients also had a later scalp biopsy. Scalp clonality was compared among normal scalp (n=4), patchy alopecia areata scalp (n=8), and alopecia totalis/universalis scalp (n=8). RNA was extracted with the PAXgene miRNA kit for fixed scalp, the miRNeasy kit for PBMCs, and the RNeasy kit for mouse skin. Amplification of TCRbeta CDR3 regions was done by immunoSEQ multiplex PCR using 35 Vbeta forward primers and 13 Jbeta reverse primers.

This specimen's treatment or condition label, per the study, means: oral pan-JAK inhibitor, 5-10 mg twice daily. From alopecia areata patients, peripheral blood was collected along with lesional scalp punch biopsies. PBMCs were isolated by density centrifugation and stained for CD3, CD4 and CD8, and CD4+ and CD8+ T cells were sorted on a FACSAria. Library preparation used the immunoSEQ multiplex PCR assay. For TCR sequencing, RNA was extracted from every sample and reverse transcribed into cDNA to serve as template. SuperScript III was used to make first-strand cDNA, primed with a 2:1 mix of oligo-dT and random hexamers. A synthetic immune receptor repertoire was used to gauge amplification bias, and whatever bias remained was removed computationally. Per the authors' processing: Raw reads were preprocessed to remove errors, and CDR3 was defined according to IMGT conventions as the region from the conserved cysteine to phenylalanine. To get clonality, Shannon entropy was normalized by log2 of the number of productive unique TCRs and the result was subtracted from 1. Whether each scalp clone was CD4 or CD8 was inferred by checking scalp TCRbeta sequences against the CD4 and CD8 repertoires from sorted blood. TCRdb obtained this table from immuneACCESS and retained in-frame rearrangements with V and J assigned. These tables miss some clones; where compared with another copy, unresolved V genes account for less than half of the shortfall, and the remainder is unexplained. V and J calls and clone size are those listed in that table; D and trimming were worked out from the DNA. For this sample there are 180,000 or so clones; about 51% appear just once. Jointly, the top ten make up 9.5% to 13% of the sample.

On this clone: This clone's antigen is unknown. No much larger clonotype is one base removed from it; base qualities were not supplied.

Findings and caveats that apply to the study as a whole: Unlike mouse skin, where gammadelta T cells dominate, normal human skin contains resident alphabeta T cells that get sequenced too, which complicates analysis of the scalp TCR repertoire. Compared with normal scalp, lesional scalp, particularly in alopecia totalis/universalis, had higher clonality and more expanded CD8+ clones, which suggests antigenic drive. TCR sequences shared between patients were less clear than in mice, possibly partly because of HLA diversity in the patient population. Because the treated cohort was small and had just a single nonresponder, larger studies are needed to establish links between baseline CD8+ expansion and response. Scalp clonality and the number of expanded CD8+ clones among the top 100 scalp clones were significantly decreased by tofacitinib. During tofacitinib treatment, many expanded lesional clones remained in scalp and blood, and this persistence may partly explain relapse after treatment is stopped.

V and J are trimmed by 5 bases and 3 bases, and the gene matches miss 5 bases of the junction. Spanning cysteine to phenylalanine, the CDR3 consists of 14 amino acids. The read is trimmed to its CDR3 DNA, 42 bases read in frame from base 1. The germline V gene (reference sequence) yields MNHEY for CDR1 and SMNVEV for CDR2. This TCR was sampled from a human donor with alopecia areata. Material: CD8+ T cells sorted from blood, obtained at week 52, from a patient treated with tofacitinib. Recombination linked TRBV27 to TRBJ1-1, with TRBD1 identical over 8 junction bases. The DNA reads TGTGCCAGCAGTACAGGGGGGGCTGACACTGAAGCTTTCTTT. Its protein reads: CASSTGGADTEAFF.